The clone carrying this TCR beta chain was picked up a small number of times. The entry originates in a study of beta chain features in type 1 diabetes. The collection from each donor was one heparinised blood draw averaging about 116 mL. In all sorted populations, purity surpassed 95%. Since all of the isolated RNA was reverse transcribed, expressed TCRB transcripts were what got sequenced. Only in-frame clones appear in the TCRdb table, and some are missing; sequencing was by immunoSEQ multiplex PCR. The sample has over 500,000 clones; about a sixth are singletons. Trimming removed 0 bases from V and 6 bases from J; junction bases left unmatched: 8. CDR3 size: 15 residues. Germline CDR1 SGHAT, CDR2 FQNNGV.

The chain carries TRBV11-2 and TRBJ2-7; 7 bases fit TRBD2. Source material: naive CD4+ T cells from blood. The source of this sequence is a man between 18 and 35 years old in good health. The chain's CDR3 is CASSLDAGREGEQYF. The CDR3 DNA reads as TGTGCCAGCAGCTTAGATGCGGGCAGGGAGGGCGAGCAGTACTTC.